Below, one T cell receptor beta chain is given with its context. Its antigen is as yet unknown. Time point given: peripheral blood 6 weeks after treatment start. Clones were sequenced by immunoSEQ multiplex PCR, and TCRdb holds only the in-frame ones, with some missing. The sample comprises some 120,000 clones, approximately 90% of which are singletons, and 3.5% to 4.5% rests with the top ten. This record belongs to a study of PD-L1 blockade in urothelial cancer. Looking at the study overall: Samples came from 3 weeks, at the second dose, and 6 weeks into treatment. The median T cell count in blood samples was more than 110,000.

V shed 4 bases and J shed 3 bases, with 11 bases lying between them. The CDR3 is 13 residues long. Germline V gene data show CDR1 as SGHDT and CDR2 as YYEEEE. Study outcomes and limitations: Lower than median blood TCR clonality before treatment predicted better survival. Tumor-associated blood clones were expanded more by durable-benefit patients at 3 weeks.

V gene TRBV5-6 combines with J gene TRBJ2-7; the D gene is possibly TRBD1 (6 bases). The origin of this receptor is a man in his fifties or sixties with urothelial cancer. Source: PBMCs, taken around atezolizumab (anti-PD-L1) treatment. CDR3 in amino acids: CASSPGTNYEQYF. CDR3 in DNA: TGTGCCAGCAGCCCTGGGACAAACTACGAGCAGTACTTC.